This T cell receptor (beta chain) was documented in a study of shared clonotypes between healthy human individuals. The CDR3 spans 17 residues. Trimming cost V 0 bases and J 8 bases; bases outside gene matches: 7. Per the germline V gene, CDR1 is SGDLS and CDR2 is YYNGEE. Study-wide results and limits: Deeper or shallower sequencing was expected to change how clonotypes are shared among donors.

The DNA input per sorted-subset replicate PCR was 200 ng, corresponding to around 28,000 T cell genomes. The repertoire was sequenced with immunoSEQ multiplex PCR; TCRdb's copy has only in-frame clones and lacks some. Of roughly 1,500,000 clones listed, 97% to 99% are singletons. Concerning this clone itself: Its target is unknown.

V is TRBV9 and J is TRBJ1-6; 11 bases match TRBD1. The source is a young man in good health. Sequencing used naive CD4+ T cells sorted from blood. The sample's subset: CD45RA+ positively selected. The CDR3 sequence is CASSVAPGQGAYSPLHF. CDR3 coding DNA: TGTGCCAGCAGCGTAGCCCCCGGACAGGGGGCTTATTCACCCCTCCACTTT.